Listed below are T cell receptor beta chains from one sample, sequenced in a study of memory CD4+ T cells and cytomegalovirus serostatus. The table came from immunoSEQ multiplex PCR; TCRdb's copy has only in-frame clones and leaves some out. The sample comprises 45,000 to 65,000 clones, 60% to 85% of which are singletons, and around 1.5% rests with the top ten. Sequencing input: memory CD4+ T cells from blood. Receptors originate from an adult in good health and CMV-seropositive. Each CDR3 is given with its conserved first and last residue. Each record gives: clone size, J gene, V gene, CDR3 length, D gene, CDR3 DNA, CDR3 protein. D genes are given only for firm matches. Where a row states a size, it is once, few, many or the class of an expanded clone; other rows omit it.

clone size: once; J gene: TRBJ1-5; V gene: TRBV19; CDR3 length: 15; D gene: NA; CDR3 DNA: TGTGCCAGTAGTACATACCACCAGGGCGGCCAGCCCCAGCATTTT; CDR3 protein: CASSTYHQGGQPQHF
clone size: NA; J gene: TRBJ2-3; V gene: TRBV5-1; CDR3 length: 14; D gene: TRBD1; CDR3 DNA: TGCGCCAGCAGTGGGACAGGGGTGGCAGATACGCAGTATTTT; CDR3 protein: CASSGTGVADTQYF
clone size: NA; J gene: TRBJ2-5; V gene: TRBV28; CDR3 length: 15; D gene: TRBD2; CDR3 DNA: TGTGCCAGCAGTCGACTAGCGGGAGGCGGGGAGACCCAGTACTTC; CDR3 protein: CASSRLAGGGETQYF
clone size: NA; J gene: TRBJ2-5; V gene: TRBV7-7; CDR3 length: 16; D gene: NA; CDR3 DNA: TGTGCTAGCAGCCTCGGACGCCGTGGGGGTTGGGAGACCCAGTACTTC; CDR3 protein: CASSLGRRGGWETQYF
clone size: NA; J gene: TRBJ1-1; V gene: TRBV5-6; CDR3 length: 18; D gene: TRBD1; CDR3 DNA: TGTGCCAGCAGCATAAGACATACAGGGGGCGGGATGAACACTGAAGCTTTCTTT; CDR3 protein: CASSIRHTGGGMNTEAFF
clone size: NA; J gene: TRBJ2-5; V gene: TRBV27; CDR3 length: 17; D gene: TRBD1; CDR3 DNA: TGTGCCAGCAGTTCGCTAGGGGGCTCCCACCTTAGAGAGACCCAGTACTTC; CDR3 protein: CASSSLGGSHLRETQYF
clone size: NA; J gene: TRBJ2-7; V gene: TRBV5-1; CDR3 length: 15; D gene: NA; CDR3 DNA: TGCGCCAGCAGCTTTAATCCGGACCTGGCGAGGGAGCAGTACTTC; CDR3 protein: CASSFNPDLAREQYF
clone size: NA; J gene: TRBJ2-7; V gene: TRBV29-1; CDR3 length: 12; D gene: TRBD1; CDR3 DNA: TGCAGCGCTTGGGACAGGAGCTACGAGCAGTACTTC; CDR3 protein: CSAWDRSYEQYF
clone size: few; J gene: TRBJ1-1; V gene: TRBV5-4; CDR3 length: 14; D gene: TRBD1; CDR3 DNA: TGTGCCAGCAGCTTGGACAGGGGACCTTCTGAAGCTTTCTTT; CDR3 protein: CASSLDRGPSEAFF
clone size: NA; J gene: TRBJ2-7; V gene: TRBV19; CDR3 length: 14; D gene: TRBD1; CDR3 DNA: TGTGCCAGTAGTCGACAGGGGGGCTTCTACGAGCAGTACTTC; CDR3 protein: CASSRQGGFYEQYF
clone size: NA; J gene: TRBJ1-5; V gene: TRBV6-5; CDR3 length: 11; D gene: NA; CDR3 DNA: TGTGCCAGCAGGAACCTCGGGGCCCAGCATTTT; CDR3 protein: CASRNLGAQHF
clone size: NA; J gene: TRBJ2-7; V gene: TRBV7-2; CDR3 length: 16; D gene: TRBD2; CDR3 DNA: TGTGCCAGCAGCCTCTCGGGACTAGCGGCCTCCTACGAGCAGTACTTC; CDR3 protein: CASSLSGLAASYEQYF
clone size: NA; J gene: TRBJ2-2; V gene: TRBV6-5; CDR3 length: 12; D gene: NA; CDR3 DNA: TGTGCCAGCAGTTCTCGGGCCGGGGAGCTGTTTTTT; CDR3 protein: CASSSRAGELFF
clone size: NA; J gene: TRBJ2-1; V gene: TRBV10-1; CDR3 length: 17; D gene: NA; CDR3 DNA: TGCGCCAGCAGTGAGGGTGGGCACTTATTCTCCTACAATGAGCAGTTCTTC; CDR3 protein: CASSEGGHLFSYNEQFF
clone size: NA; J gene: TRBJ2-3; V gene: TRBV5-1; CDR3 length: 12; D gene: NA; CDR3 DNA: TGCGCCAGCAGCCAACAGGGAGATACGCAGTATTTT; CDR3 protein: CASSQQGDTQYF
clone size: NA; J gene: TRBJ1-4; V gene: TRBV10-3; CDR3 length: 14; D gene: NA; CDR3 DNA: TGTGCCATCAGTGATGGGGCAGGGGCTGAAAAACTGTTTTTT; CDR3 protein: CAISDGAGAEKLFF
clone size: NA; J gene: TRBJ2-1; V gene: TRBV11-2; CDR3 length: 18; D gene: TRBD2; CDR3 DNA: TGTGCCAGCAGCACGCCCCCGGGGGGACTAGCGGGAAGCAATGAGCAGTTCTTC; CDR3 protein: CASSTPPGGLAGSNEQFF
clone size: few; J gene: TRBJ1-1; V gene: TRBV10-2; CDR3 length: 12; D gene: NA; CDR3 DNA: TGCGCCAGCAGAGAGGGGAACACTGAAGCTTTCTTT; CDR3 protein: CASREGNTEAFF
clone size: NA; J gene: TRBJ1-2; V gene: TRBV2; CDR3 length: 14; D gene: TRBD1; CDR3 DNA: TGTGCCTCTAGGGCCGGGACAGCTAACTATGGCTACACCTTC; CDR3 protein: CASRAGTANYGYTF
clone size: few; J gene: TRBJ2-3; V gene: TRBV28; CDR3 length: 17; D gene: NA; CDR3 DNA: TGTGCCAGCAGTTCCCAGTTCGGACTATCCCGCACAGATACGCAGTATTTT; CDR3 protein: CASSSQFGLSRTDTQYF
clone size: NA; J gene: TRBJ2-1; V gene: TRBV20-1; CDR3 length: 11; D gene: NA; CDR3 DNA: TGCAGTGCTAGAGTCGGGACAGAGCAGTTCTTC; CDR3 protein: CSARVGTEQFF